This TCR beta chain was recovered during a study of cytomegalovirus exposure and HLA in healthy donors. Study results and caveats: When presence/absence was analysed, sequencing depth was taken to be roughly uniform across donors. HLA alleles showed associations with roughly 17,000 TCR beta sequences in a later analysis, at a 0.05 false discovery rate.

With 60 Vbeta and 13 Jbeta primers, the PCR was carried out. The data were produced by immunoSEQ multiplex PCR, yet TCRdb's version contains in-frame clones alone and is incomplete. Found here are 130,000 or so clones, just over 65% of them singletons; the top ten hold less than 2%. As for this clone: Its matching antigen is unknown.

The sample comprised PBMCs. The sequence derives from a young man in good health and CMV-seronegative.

The CDR3 region is CASTRPSDRDRANQPQHF. CDR3 in DNA: TGTGCCAGCACTAGACCCTCGGACAGGGATCGAGCGAATCAGCCCCAGCATTTT. The rearrangement links TRBV11-3 to TRBJ1-5, with 8 bases fitting TRBD1. V shed 7 bases and J 4 bases; nucleotides not matched to a gene: 18. Looked up from germline, CDR1 is SGHNT and CDR2 is YENEEA. The CDR3 is made up of 18 amino acids.